Shown below are 10 T cell receptor beta chains from a single sample sequenced in a study of cytomegalovirus exposure and HLA in healthy donors. PCR amplification relied on 60 Vbeta primers (plus 13 Jbeta primers). Assay used: immunoSEQ multiplex PCR; TCRdb lists only in-frame clones, some missing. The sample consists of fewer than 200,000 clones, 65% to 85% of them appearing once. Sequencing was done on a sample of PBMCs. These receptors all come from a woman in her 30s in good health and CMV-seropositive.

This clone was counted a single time. V is TRBV2 and J is TRBJ2-5; TRBD2 aligns across 15 bases. CDR1 and CDR2 from the germline V gene are SNHLY and FYNNEI. This CDR3 region has 16 residues. V gave up 7 bases and J gave up 1 base; unmatched junction bases: 4. This CDR3 is CASIPGLAGGQETQYF. CDR3 nucleotides: TGTGCCAGCATACCGGGACTAGCGGGGGGCCAAGAGACCCAGTACTTC.

The chain recombines TRBV10-2 with TRBJ2-5; tentatively, D is TRBD2 (6 bases). Trimming left V 6 bases short and J 2 bases short, with 13 bases between. CDR3 length: 14 residues. Germline V CDR1 and CDR2: WSHSY, SAAADI. CDR3 DNA: TGCGCCAGCAGGGGCGGCGGGGTACAAGAGACCCAGTACTTC. Amino acids: CASRGGGVQETQYF.

As for this clone: Other DNA sequences in the sample encode the same CDR3. This chain joins TRBV9 and TRBJ1-5; D is possibly TRBD1 (5 bases). The V and J ends lost 0 bases and 4 bases respectively, with 8 bases between them. The CDR3 is 14 residues long. The germline V gene encodes CDR1 SGDLS and CDR2 YYNGEE. The CDR3 DNA follows: TGTGCCAGCAGCGTAGGGGGGGGGAATCAGCCCCAGCATTTT. This encodes CASSVGGGNQPQHF.

This chain joins TRBV5-1 and TRBJ2-5, with a tentative D call TRBD1 (6 bases). The J call is uncertain, as TRBJ2-7 better fits the DNA end. Germline CDR1 reads SGHRS; CDR2 reads YFSETQ. The CDR3 length is 15 residues. DNA for the CDR3: TGCGCCAGCAGCTTGTTGGGGGCTCCGACCTACGAGCAGTACTTC. Translation: CASSLLGAPTYEQYF.

This clone was recorded only once. The chain carries TRBV30 and TRBJ2-7; 7 bases agree with TRBD1. J lost 2 bases, V lost 8 bases, and 12 bases had no gene match. The CDR3 totals 14 residues. Germline CDR1 reads GTSNPN; CDR2 reads SVGIG (reference sequence). The CDR3 DNA reads TGTGCCGGAAAGGGGACAGCATCAACCTACGAGCAGTACTTC. Amino acids: CAGKGTASTYEQYF. Complete variable domain (other parts from reference TRBV30 and TRBJ2-7): SQTIHQWPATLVQPVGSPLSLECTVEGTSNPNLYWYRQAAGRGLQLLFYSVGIGQISSEVPQNLSASRPQDRQFILSSKKLLLSDSGFYLCAGKGTASTYEQYFGPGTRLTVT.

This clone was seen only once. The J gene is TRBJ1-5, the V gene TRBV19, with D possibly being TRBD1 (6 bases). The CDR3 loop spans 13 amino acids. Trimming cost V 7 bases and J 6 bases, with 13 bases left between them. Germline CDR1 reads LNHDA; CDR2 reads SQIVND (reference sequence). The CDR3 nucleotides read TGTGCCAGTAATTTGGGGGCTGGTCAGCCCCAGCATTTT. It encodes CASNLGAGQPQHF. Full variable domain (rest looked up from reference TRBV19 and TRBJ1-5): DGGITQSPKYLFRKEGQNVTLSCEQNLNHDAMYWYRQDPGQGLRLIYYSQIVNDFQKGDIAEGYSVSREKKESFPLTVTSAQKNPTAFYLCASNLGAGQPQHFGDGTRLSIL.

This rearrangement joins TRBV19 to TRBJ1-3; D perhaps matches TRBD1 (5 bases). CDR3 size: 17 residues. The germline gives CDR1 LNHDA, CDR2 SQIVND (reference sequence). V lost 7 bases to trimming and J lost 0 bases, with 19 bases between them. The CDR3 DNA sequence: TGTGCCAGTACCCGTTGGGAGGGGACCTTCTCTGGAAACACCATATATTTT. Protein sequence: CASTRWEGTFSGNTIYF.

The chain recombines TRBV7-2 with TRBJ2-5; 7 bases are shared with TRBD1. Unmatched junction bases numbered 6, after V lost 0 bases and J lost 2 bases. The length of the CDR3 is 16 residues. The germline V gene has CDR1 SGHTA and CDR2 FQGNSA. The CDR3 DNA sequence: TGTGCCAGCAGCTTAGCGGGACAGTCCCTACAAGAGACCCAGTACTTC. Its translation: CASSLAGQSLQETQYF. The full variable domain, in which reference TRBV7-2 and TRBJ2-5 provide the parts outside the CDR3, is GAGVSQSPSNKVTEKGKDVELRCDPISGHTALYWYRQSLGQGLEFLIYFQGNSAPDKSGLPSDRFSAERTGGSVSTLTIQRTQQEDSAVYLCASSLAGQSLQETQYFGPGTRLLVL.

The CDR3 DNA sequence: TGTGCCAGCAGACCGGACAGTCCCTCTGGAAACACCATATATTTT. Protein sequence: CASRPDSPSGNTIYF. This chain links TRBV2 with TRBJ1-3; TRBD1 might be the D (6 bases). Per the germline V gene, CDR1 is SNHLY and CDR2 is FYNNEI. The CDR3 has 15 amino acids. V gave up 6 bases and J gave up 0 bases, with 12 bases separating them.

The chain links TRBV7-9 to TRBJ1-2, with 10 bases matching TRBD1. V dropped 5 bases and J dropped 4; count of bases not matched to a gene: 7. Germline lookup yields CDR1 SEHNR and CDR2 FQNEAQ (reference sequence). The CDR3 consists of 15 residues. The DNA for the CDR3 is TGTGCCAGCAGCAAAGGGACAGGGGATATCTATGGCTACACCTTC. Its translation is CASSKGTGDIYGYTF.